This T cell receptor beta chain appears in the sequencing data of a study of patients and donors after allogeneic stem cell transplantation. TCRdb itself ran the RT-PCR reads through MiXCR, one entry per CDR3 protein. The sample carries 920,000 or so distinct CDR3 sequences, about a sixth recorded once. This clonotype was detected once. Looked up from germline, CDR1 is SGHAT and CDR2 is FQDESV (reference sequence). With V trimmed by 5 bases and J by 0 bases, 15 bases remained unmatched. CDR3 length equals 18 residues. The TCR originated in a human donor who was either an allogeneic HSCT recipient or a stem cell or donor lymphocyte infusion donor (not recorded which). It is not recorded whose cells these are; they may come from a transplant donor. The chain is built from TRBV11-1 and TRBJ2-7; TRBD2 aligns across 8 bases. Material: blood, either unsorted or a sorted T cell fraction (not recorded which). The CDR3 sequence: CASSPQGGGAGGSYEQYF. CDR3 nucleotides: TGTGCCAGCAGCCCCCAAGGGGGTGGCGCGGGAGGCTCCTACGAGCAGTACTTC.